A selection of T cell receptor beta chains follows, all from one sample in a study of blood T cell repertoires in COVID-19. Only in-frame clones appear in the TCRdb table, and some are missing; sequencing was by immunoSEQ multiplex PCR. The sample holds approximately 150,000 clones, 85% seen once. The sample was peripheral blood. The receptors here all came from a human donor with acute or convalescent COVID-19. The donor label of this sample is uncertain. The CDR3 runs from the conserved cysteine through the conserved F or W. D genes are given only for firm matches. Clone size is shown for a subset of rows, as once, few, many or a class of expanded clone.

d_call	clone_size	v_call	j_call	cdr3_aa	cdr3_nt
TRBD2	NA	TRBV5-1	TRBJ2-3	CASSGRTSGVTDTQYF	TGCGCCAGCAGCGGCCGGACTAGCGGGGTCACAGATACGCAGTATTTT
NA	once	TRBV7-9	TRBJ1-1	CASKEGEGRYAFF	TGTGCCAGCAAGGAGGGAGAGGGTAGGTACGCTTTCTTT
TRBD2	NA	TRBV19	TRBJ2-7	CASSTSGGSYEQYF	TGTGCCAGTAGTACTAGCGGGGGGTCCTACGAGCAGTACTTC
NA	NA	TRBV19	TRBJ1-1	CASSPRITGPYGSTEAFF	TGTGCCAGTAGCCCACGAATAACAGGTCCGTATGGCAGCACTGAAGCTTTCTTT
TRBD1	NA	TRBV9	TRBJ1-1	CASSRGGDSEAFF	TGTGCCAGCAGCCGAGGTGGGGACAGTGAAGCTTTCTTT
NA	NA	TRBV7-9	TRBJ2-3	CASRLLQGSTDTQYF	TGTGCCAGCAGACTACTTCAGGGTAGCACAGATACGCAGTATTTT
TRBD2	NA	TRBV27	TRBJ2-1	CASSLTSGKGNNEQFF	TGTGCCAGCAGTTTAACTAGCGGGAAGGGCAACAATGAGCAGTTCTTC
TRBD2	NA	TRBV19	TRBJ2-1	CASSDYGLADNEQFF	TGTGCCAGTAGCGACTATGGACTAGCGGACAATGAGCAGTTCTTC
TRBD1	NA	TRBV25-1	TRBJ2-2	CASAGTGNTGELFF	TGTGCCAGCGCCGGGACAGGGAACACCGGGGAGCTGTTTTTT
NA	NA	TRBV6-5	TRBJ2-2	CASSYGLGRKHRELFF	TGTGCCAGCAGTTACGGTCTGGGGAGGAAACACAGGGAGCTGTTTTTT
TRBD2	NA	TRBV24-1	TRBJ2-1	CATSDPTGGSYNEQFF	TGTGCCACCAGTGACCCCACGGGGGGGTCTTACAATGAGCAGTTCTTC
TRBD1	NA	TRBV30	TRBJ2-3	CAWSVRRTGGQDTQYF	TGTGCCTGGAGTGTACGTCGGACAGGGGGCCAGGATACGCAGTATTTT
TRBD2	NA	TRBV9	TRBJ2-1	CASSPRAGLGHNEQFF	TGTGCCAGCAGCCCCAGGGCGGGACTAGGACACAATGAGCAGTTCTTC
TRBD2	NA	TRBV2	TRBJ2-3	CASSKLAGLITDTQYF	TGTGCCAGCAGCAAACTAGCGGGACTGATTACAGATACGCAGTATTTT
NA	NA	TRBV5-1	TRBJ2-5	CASSFEGAEETQYF	TGCGCCAGCAGCTTTGAAGGGGCCGAGGAGACCCAGTACTTC
NA	NA	TRBV9	TRBJ2-7	CASSVRTASYEQYF	TGTGCCAGCAGCGTTCGGACAGCTTCCTACGAGCAGTACTTC
NA	NA	TRBV11-2	TRBJ2-1	CASDEGAYNEQFF	TGTGCCAGCGACGAGGGTGCCTACAATGAGCAGTTCTTC
TRBD2	NA	TRBV7-9	TRBJ2-1	CASSLGREVFF	TGTGCCAGCAGCTTGGGGCGGGAGGTGTTCTTC
NA	NA	TRBV7-3	TRBJ1-2	CASSDQTAAGTNYGYTF	TGTGCCAGCAGCGACCAGACAGCGGCGGGGACTAACTATGGCTACACCTTC
TRBD2	NA	TRBV30	TRBJ2-1	CAWSVPIAGGPRNEQFF	TGTGCCTGGAGTGTACCCATAGCGGGAGGGCCCCGGAATGAGCAGTTCTTC
TRBD2	NA	TRBV7-8	TRBJ2-3	CASSLVLSSGGAGSIGTDTQYF	TGTGCCAGCAGCTTAGTACTGTCTAGCGGGGGGGCCGGATCAATAGGGACAGATACGCAGTATTTT
TRBD1	NA	TRBV28	TRBJ2-7	CASSSAGTAEAYEQYF	TGTGCCAGCAGTTCGGCCGGGACAGCTGAAGCCTACGAGCAGTACTTC
TRBD1	once	TRBV12-5	TRBJ1-6	CASGLGTPGQGAAYNSPLHF	TGTGCTAGTGGTTTGGGAACTCCGGGACAGGGGGCCGCCTATAATTCACCCCTCCACTTT